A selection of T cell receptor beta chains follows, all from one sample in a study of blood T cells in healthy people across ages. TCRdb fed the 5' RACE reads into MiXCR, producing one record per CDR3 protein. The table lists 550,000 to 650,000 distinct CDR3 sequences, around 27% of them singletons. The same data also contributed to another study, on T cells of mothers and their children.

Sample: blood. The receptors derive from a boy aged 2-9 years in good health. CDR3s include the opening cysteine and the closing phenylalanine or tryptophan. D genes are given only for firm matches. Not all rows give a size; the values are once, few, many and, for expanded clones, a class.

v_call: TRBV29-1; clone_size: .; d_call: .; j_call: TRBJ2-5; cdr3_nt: TGCAGCGTTGACAACAGGGATTGGGAGACCCAGTACTTC; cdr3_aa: CSVDNRDWETQYF
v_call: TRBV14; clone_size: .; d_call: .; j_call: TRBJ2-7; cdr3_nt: TGTGCCAGCAGCCAAGCGGGCGTTTACGAGCAGTACTTC; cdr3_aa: CASSQAGVYEQYF
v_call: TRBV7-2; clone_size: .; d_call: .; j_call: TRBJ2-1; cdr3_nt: TGTGCCAGCAGCTTGACTGCCGGAGGACAACAGTTCTTC; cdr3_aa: CASSLTAGGQQFF
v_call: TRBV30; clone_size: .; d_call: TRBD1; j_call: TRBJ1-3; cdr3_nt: TGTGCCTGGATCCCCAGGGGGGCAGACTCTGGAAACACCATATATTTT; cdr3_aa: CAWIPRGADSGNTIYF
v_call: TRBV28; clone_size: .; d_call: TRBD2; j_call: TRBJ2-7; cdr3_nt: TGTGCCAGCAGTTTAGCGGGGGGGCCGGAAGAGCAGTACTTC; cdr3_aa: CASSLAGGPEEQYF
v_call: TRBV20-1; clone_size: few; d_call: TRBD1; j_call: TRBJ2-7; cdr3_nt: TGCAGTGCTAGAGGGGACAGGGGACCGGGCGAGCAGTACTTC; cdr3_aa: CSARGDRGPGEQYF
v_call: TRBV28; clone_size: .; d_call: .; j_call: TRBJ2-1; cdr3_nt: TGTGCCAGCAGTGATCGCGGGGAGACAAATGAGCAGTTCTTC; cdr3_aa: CASSDRGETNEQFF
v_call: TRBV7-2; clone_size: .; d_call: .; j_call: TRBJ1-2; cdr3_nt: TGTGCCAGCAGCTTAGCTGCGACCGACTATGGCTACACCTTC; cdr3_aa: CASSLAATDYGYTF
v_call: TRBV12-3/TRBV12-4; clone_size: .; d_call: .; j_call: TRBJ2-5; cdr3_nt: TGTGCCAGCAAACGGAGGGGGCGAGAGACCCAGTACTTC; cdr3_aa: CASKRRGRETQYF
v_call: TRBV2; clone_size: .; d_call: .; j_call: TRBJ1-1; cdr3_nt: TGTGCCAGCAGTGAAAGGCTAAGGATGAACACTGAAGCTTTCTTT; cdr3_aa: CASSERLRMNTEAFF
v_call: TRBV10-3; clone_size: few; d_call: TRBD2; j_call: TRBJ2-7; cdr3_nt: TGTGCCATCACCGACCCTGCGGGAGGAAAGGACGAGCGGTACTTC; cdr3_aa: CAITDPAGGKDERYF
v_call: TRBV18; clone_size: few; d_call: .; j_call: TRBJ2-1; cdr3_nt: TGTGCCAGCTCACCAGTTATAGGGCGAGGCAACAATGAGCAGTTCTTC; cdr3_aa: CASSPVIGRGNNEQFF
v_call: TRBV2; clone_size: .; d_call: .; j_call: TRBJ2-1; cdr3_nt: TGTGCCAGCAGTGCCCTACCGAGGAATGAGCAGTTCTTC; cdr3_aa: CASSALPRNEQFF
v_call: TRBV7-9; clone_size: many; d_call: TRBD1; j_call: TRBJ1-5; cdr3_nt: TGTGCCAGCAGCTCGGACAGGGACCGCAATCAGCCCCAGCATTTT; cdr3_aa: CASSSDRDRNQPQHF
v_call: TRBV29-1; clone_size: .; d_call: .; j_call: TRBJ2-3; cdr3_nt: TGCAGCGGCCGCCCTGGGGACGATACGCAGTATTTT; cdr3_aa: CSGRPGDDTQYF
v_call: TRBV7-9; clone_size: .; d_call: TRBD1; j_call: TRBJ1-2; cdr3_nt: TGTGCCAGCAGTTTATCGGACAGGGGCATCTATGGCTACACCTTC; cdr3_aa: CASSLSDRGIYGYTF